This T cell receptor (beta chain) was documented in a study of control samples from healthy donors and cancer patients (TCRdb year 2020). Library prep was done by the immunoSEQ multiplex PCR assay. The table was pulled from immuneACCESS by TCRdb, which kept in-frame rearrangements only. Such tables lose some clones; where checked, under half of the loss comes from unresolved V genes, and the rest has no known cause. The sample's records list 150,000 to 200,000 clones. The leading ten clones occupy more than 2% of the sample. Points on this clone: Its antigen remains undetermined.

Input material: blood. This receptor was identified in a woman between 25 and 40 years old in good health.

The CDR3 protein sequence reads: CASSFSDRGLTEAFF. In nucleotides, the sequence is TGTGCCAGCAGTTTTTCCGACCGGGGGCTAACTGAAGCTTTCTTT. Recombination joined TRBV27 with TRBJ1-1; TRBD1 is possibly the D segment (6 matching bases). Via the germline V gene (reference sequence), CDR1 is MNHEY and CDR2 SMNVEV. CDR3 length: 15 amino acids, cysteine to phenylalanine. Only CDR3 DNA is held: 45 bases, read in frame from base 1. A distance of 16 bases separates the germline ends of V and J, which lose 3 bases and 5 bases respectively.